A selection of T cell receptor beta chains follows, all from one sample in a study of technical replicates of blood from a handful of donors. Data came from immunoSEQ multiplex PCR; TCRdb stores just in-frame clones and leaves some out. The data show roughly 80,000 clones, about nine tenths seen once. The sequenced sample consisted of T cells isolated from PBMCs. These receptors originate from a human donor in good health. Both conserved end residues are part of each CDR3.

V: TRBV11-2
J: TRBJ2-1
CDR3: CASSLGLAGGDEQFF

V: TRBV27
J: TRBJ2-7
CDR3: CATSLTGTYEQYF

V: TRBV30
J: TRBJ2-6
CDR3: CAGGVDGANVLTF

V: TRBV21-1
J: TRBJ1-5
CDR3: CASSSTGTNQPQHF

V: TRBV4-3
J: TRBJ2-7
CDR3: CASSQDPIGEPYEQYF

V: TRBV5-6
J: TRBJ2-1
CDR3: CASSFGGGPRNEQFF

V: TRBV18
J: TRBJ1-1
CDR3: CASSPYHGTGTPNTEAFF

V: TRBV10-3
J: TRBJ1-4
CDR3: CAISGGDPYEKLFF

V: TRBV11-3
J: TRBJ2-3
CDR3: CASRPLGTTNTDTQYF

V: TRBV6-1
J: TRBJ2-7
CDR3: CASSEAWGTRAGEQYF

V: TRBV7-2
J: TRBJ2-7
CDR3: CASSLDNSGVYEQYF

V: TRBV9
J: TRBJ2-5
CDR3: CASSTRGGGSGETQYF

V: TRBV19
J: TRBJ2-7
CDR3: CASSMRGQGGPYEQYF

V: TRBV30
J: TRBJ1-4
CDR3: CARRGDRGTTNEKLFF

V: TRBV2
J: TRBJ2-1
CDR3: CASSSAGAYNEQFF

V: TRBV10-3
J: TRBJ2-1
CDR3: CAISLYREYNEQFF

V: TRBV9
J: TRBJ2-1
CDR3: CASSATSLSYNEQFF

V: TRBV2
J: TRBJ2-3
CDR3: CASLRDRAGDTQYF

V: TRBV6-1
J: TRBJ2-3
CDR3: CASRLLTDTQYF

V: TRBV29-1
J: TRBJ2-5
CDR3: CSVLTTGQETQYF

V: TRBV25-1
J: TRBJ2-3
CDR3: CASRRADTQYF

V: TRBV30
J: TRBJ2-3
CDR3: CAWSVLNTDTQYF

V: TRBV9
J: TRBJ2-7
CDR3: CASSVAIGAYEQYF

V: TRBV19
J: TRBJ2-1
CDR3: CASSMSPRPVHNEQFF

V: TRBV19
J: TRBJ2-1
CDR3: CASSPMATNYNEQFF

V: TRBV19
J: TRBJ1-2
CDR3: CASSSHGGSNGYTF

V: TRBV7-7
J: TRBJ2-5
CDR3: CASSLTGGGETQYF

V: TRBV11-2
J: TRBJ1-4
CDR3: CASSYRGEKLFF

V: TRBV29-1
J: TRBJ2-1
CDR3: CSGTGTDHNEQFF

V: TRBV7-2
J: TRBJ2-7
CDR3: CASSLLGSGRAWEQYF

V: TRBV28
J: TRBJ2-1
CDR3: CASSLGLAYNEQFF

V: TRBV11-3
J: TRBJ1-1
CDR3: CASSLMGQGTTEAFF

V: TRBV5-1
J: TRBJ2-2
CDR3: CASSSGLATGELFF

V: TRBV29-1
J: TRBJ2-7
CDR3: CSVAGRGYEQYF

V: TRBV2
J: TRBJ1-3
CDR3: CASSGDNSGNTIYF

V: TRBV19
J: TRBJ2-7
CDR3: CASSRGLGEQYF

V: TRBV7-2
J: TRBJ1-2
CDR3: CASSSSGTAYGYTF

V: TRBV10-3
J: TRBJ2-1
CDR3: CAISAGQGLNEQFF

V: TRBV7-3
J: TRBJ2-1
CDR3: CASSLRGGSYNEQFF

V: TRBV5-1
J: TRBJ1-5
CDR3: CASSLDSPYQPQHF

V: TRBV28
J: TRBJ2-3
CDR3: CASSFSGVTDTQYF

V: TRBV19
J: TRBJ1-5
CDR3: CASSIDLGQGDQPQHF

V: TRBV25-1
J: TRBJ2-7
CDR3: CASNQGRDEQYF

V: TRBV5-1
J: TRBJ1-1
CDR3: CASSQGVRGTEAFF

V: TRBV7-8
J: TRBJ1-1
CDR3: CASSLSPGTGGPNTEAFF

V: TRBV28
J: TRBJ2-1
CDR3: CASSSSGGPVGEQFF

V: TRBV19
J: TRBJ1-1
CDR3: CASSSRNRDSNTEAFF

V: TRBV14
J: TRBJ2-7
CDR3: CASSQDTGQRYYEQYF

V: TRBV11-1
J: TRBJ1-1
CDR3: CASSLGGNTEAFF

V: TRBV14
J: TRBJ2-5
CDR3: CASSQDRVTQYF

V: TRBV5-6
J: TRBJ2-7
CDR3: CASSLLLAREQYF

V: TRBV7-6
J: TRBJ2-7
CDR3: CASSLAGGSYEQYF